This TCR beta chain was captured in a study of cytomegalovirus exposure and HLA in healthy donors. About the study: Researchers found that about four fifths of 300 to 450 genotyped donors fell within the Caucasian-associated ancestry cluster.

The CDR3 extends over 16 amino acids. Per germline, CDR1 SEHNR and CDR2 FQNEAQ (reference sequence). Findings of the study overall: Association of a missense DCLRE1C variant with TCR beta V- and J-gene trimming was reported in a later analysis. Further analysis was carried out later, and it showed several of the most significant clusters appearing linked to common viral pathogens. An assumption of roughly uniform sequencing depth across donors underlay the presence/absence analyses.

Primers included in the PCR were 60 Vbeta and 13 Jbeta primers. This table comes from immunoSEQ multiplex PCR, and its TCRdb copy is limited to in-frame clones, with some not included. This sample has 90,000 to 120,000 clones, with about four fifths found just once. In its sample, this clone was seen a few times. Its cognate antigen is unknown. At one end, the junction sequence differs from germline, possibly due to a read error. The sample contains more than one DNA sequence encoding this CDR3. This clonotype was obtained from a female donor in good health and CMV-seropositive. V usage is TRBV7-9 and J usage is TRBJ2-6; a weak D match, TRBD1 (6 bases). What was sequenced was PBMCs. The CDR3 DNA reads TGTTCCAGCAGCTTAGCTCAGGGGACTGGGGCCAACGTCCTGACTTTC. Its protein product is CSSSLAQGTGANVLTF.